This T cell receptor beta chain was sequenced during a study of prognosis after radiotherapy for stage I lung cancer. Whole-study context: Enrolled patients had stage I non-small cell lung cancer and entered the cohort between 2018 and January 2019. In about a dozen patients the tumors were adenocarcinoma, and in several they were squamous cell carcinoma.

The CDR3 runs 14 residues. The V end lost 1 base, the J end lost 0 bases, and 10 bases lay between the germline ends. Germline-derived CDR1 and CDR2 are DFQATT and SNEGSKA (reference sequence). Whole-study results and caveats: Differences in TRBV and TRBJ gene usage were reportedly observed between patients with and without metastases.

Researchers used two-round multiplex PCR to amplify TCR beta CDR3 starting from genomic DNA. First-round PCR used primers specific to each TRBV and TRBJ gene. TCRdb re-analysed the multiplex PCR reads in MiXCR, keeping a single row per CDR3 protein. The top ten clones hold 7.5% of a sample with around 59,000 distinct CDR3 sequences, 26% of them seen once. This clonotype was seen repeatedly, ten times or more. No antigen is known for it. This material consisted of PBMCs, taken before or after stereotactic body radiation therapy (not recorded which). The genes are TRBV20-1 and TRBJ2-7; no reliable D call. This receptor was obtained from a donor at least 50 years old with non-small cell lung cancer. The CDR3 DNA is TGCAGTGCTAGAGCAGGCAGAGCCTCCTACGAGCAGTACTTC. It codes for CSARAGRASYEQYF.